The sequence of this T cell receptor beta chain was determined in a study of radiation and T cells in renal cell carcinoma. Sequenced by immunoSEQ multiplex PCR; TCRdb stores in-frame clones only, minus some. There are 130,000 to 150,000 clones in the sample; more than 70% occur only once, and more than 10% lies in the top ten. About this clone: Its antigen is unidentified.

Germline V gives CDR1 SGHVS, CDR2 FQNEAQ. CDR3 length equals 16 residues. J gave up 2 bases and V 4 bases, and 10 bases lay outside the gene matches. Noted time point: baseline pretreatment blood. The treatment here: 15 Gy SBRT to primary tumor, nephrectomy 4 weeks later. Study observations and caveats: Top tumor clonotypes rose in blood 2 weeks post-radiation, then contracted.

The clonotype comes from a woman between 45 and 65 years old with renal cell carcinoma. Sequencing used blood, obtained from a patient whose treatment included radiotherapy and nephrectomy. The chain has TRBV7-8 and TRBJ1-1; 7 bases match TRBD1. The CDR3 DNA reads as TGTGCCAGCAGCTCAAGGTTAAGGGACAGTAACACTGAAGCTTTCTTT. Translation: CASSSRLRDSNTEAFF.